Sequencing of this TCR beta chain was carried out in a study of molecular identifiers for immune sequencing clone quantification (dated 2018 in TCRdb). Study-level background: For a replicate experiment, RNA from roughly 18,000 or 92,000 naive CD8 T cells was divided into five aliquots, and four of the five aliquots were sequenced. This methods study used CD8 T cells to benchmark TCR RNA copy counting and molecular-identifier clustering-based TCR repertoire sequencing (MIDCIRS).

Naive CD8 T cell libraries were made from 20,000 to 1,000,000 sorted cells using 10%, 30% or 50% of purified RNA. Naive CD8 T cells were FACS-sorted as CD8+CD4-CCR7+CD45RA+ on a BD FACSAria II into RLT Plus buffer. To test detection sensitivity, Jurkat RNA equivalent to more than 9 TCR copies was spiked into samples of about 19,000-1,000,000 naive CD8 T cells. Enrichment of CD8 T cells was done with RosetteSep CD8+ T Cell Enrichment Cocktail plus Ficoll-Paque, and ACK red cell lysis came afterward. Remarks on this clonotype: Which antigen it targets is not known. Base qualities are missing; no much larger clone stands one base away.

Libraries were made using PCR. The instrument was an Illumina HiSeq 4000. Bulk TCR libraries were prepared as previously described, using TCR primers listed in Table S5. Total RNA was purified with the Qiagen AllPrep DNA/RNA kit. Reads from multiple sequencing runs of the same library were pooled before analysis. The study's processing was this. Reads were retained only if an exact TCR constant sequence was present, and the retained reads were trimmed to 150 nt and grouped according to their 12-nt molecular barcodes. Reads in each barcode group were sub-clustered using a 15% Levenshtein threshold, and a quality-weighted consensus sequence was built for each RNA molecule. Non-functional sequences were filtered out, along with any lower-count sequence sitting one edit away from another sequence. On the basis of fitting two negative binomial distributions, barcode sub-clusters with fewer than 20% of the maximum read count were discarded. TCRdb reprocessing: public reads trimmed at Q25 with fastp, clones called with MiXCR, in-frame beta chains kept. A single entry per CDR3 protein holds the most common genes and DNA from its merged rows. Here the V and J calls rest on TCRdb's processing, not on the authors' analysis. This sample lists a few hundred thousand distinct CDR3 sequences; about a fifth were detected once. The top ten constitute about 0.8% of the sample.

Here is what the overall study found, with its caveats: When barcode sub-clustering was not used, chimeric consensus sequences inflated TCR diversity, with chimeras reaching as high as 47%. A single cell's worth of spiked-in Jurkat TCR RNA was reported detectable even among one million naive CD8 T cells. Modeling indicated about 3.1 TCR RNA copies recovered per cell, compared with 9.5 to 10 by digital PCR, which implies a capture efficiency of approximately 30%. The naive libraries included spiked-in Jurkat TCR RNA (more than nine copies' worth), and this Jurkat TCR RNA is not part of the donor repertoire. Highly expanded clone sizes could be underestimated because identical TCR molecules may share a barcode. In CMV-specific effector cells, clones with more than 20 RNA copies contained over 99% of molecules, whereas in naive cells such clones contained under 1% of molecules.

After removal of 5 bases from V and 10 bases from J, the junction retains 11 bases not matched to a gene. The germline V gene (reference sequence) gives CDR1 as SEHNR and CDR2 as FQNEAQ. The CDR3 numbers 15 residues from cysteine through phenylalanine. Left in the record is the CDR3 DNA by itself, 45 bases read in frame from the first base. The TCR sequence derives from a human donor in good health. Some libraries in this study had Jurkat cell RNA spiked in. The rearrangement joined TRBV7-9 to TRBJ1-6; TRBD1 agrees with 7 junctional bases. Source material: naive CD8+ T cells from blood, with Jurkat cell RNA spiked in. The cell subset or site label, read with the paper, signifies: FACS-sorted CD8+CD4-CCR7+CD45RA+ naive T cells. The CDR3 region: CASSPATGTESPLHF. Here is the DNA: TGTGCCAGCAGCCCAGCTACGGGGACAGAATCACCCCTCCACTTT.